Reported below is one TCR beta chain. Its cognate antigen is unknown. The data stem from a study of cytomegalovirus exposure and HLA in healthy donors. V lost 2 bases to trimming and J lost 4 bases; unmatched junction nucleotides: 13. The germline CDR1 and CDR2 sequences are MDHEN and SYDVKM. The CDR3 totals 17 residues. Study-level points and caveats: An analysis that came later showed most CMV-associated TCR beta chains appearing HLA-restricted. Researchers reported in a later analysis that a missense DCLRE1C variant was tied to TCR beta V- and J-gene trimming. Analysis performed later found 16,000 or so TCR beta sequences associated with HLA alleles at 0.05 false discovery rate.

The donors, nominally healthy at sampling, likely had unrecorded immune exposures. The PCR had 60 Vbeta and 13 Jbeta primers. Libraries were prepared by immunoSEQ multiplex PCR; TCRdb keeps only in-frame clonotypes and omits some of them. Seen here are about 300,000 clones, roughly 85% observed once, and the top ten hold 4%. This TCR was sampled from a man between 35 and 55 years old in good health and CMV-seropositive. What was sequenced was PBMCs. V is TRBV28 and J is TRBJ2-5; 7 bases match TRBD1. CDR3 DNA sequence: TGTGCCAGCAGTTTACGGAGCGGCAGGGGGAGAAGAGAGACCCAGTACTTC. This codes for CASSLRSGRGRRETQYF.